These 28 T cell receptor beta chains were sequenced from one sample in a study of T cell clonality in common variable immunodeficiency (dated by TCRdb to 2014 to 2015). Receptor libraries were prepared by the immunoSEQ multiplex PCR assay. TCRdb took this table from immuneACCESS and kept in-frame rearrangements with V and J called. Such tables lack part of the clones; where checked against another copy, unresolved V genes explain under half of the gap, and the rest is unexplained. In this sample, under 50,000 clones appear, none counted once only. The ten largest clonotypes hold approximately 2% of the sample. The source material was peripheral blood mononuclear cells. Source of these receptors: a person between 18 and 75 years old in good health.

This clone was picked up many times. The missing CDR3 end, 3 residues past where the read stops, is filled in from the germline J gene. The rearrangement links TRBV20-1 to TRBJ2-3, with D possibly TRBD2 on 7 matching bases. This CDR3 contains 14 residues. Germline CDR1 reads DFQATT; CDR2 reads SNEGSKA (reference sequence). V was shortened by 6 bases and J by 2 bases, with 15 bases between the two germline ends. CDR3 region: CSAEAGALTDTQYF. CDR3 DNA, as far as it was read: TGCAGTGCCGAGGCGGGGGCCCTCACAGATACG.

This clone was seen at least ten times. From the germline J gene comes the end of the CDR3, since the read stops 3 residues before it. The chain carries TRBV2 and TRBJ2-6; the D gene is possibly TRBD1 (6 bases). The V gene's germline CDR1 is SNHLY and CDR2 FYNNEI. Trimming pared 7 bases from V and 2 bases from J, leaving 12 bases between. This CDR3 contains 15 residues. CDR3 protein: CASNPQGTGANVLTF. The covered CDR3 bases are TGTGCCAGCAATCCACAGGGTACTGGGGCCAACGTC.

About this clone: The CDR3 end is not reached by the read, which stops 3 residues before it; the germline J gene fills it in. This chain links TRBV11-1 with TRBJ1-5; D gene uncertain. The V end lost 4 bases, the J end lost 6 bases, and 4 bases lay between the germline ends. Germline CDR1 is SGHAT and CDR2 is FQDESV (reference sequence). CDR3 length: 11 amino acids. This CDR3 is CASSYIQPQHF. Partial CDR3 DNA: TGTGCCAGCAGCTATATTCAGCCC.

This clone was detected many times. The CDR3 protein is CASRWGGGANTGELFF. Partial CDR3 DNA: TGTGCCAGCCGCTGGGGGGGCGGTGCGAACACCGGGGAG. The chain combines TRBV2 with TRBJ2-2, with D possibly matching TRBD2 (7 bases). The read ends 3 residues shy of where the CDR3 ends; the end is completed using the germline J gene. Germline V gives CDR1 SNHLY, CDR2 FYNNEI. V lost 8 bases to trimming and J lost 0 bases, with 16 bases between them. The CDR3 length is 16 residues.

This clone has ten or more counts. With the read ending 3 residues before the CDR3 end, the germline J gene is used to fill in that end. The genes are TRBV12-3 or TRBV12-4 and TRBJ2-1; 10 positions match TRBD1. The CDR3 length is 15 residues. The ends lost 5 bases at V and 4 bases at J; junction bases unmatched: 5. This CDR3 is CASSEDRGSYNEQFF. Incomplete CDR3 DNA: TGTGCCAGCAGTGAGGACAGGGGGAGTTACAATGAG.

On this clone: The CDR3 end is not reached by the read, which stops 3 residues before it; the germline J gene fills it in. V usage is TRBV20-1 and J usage is TRBJ2-7; D is ambiguous. CDR3 length: 15 amino acids. From germline, CDR1 is DFQATT and CDR2 SNEGSKA (reference sequence). Trimming stripped 0 bases from V and 0 bases from J, with 12 bases between. CDR3 sequence reads: CSARDLSSISYEQYF. CDR3 DNA (partial): TGCAGTGCTAGAGATCTTAGCTCCATCTCCTACGAG.

With regard to this clone: From the germline J gene comes the end of the CDR3, since the read stops 3 residues before it. The chain combines TRBV5-1 with TRBJ1-1, with 7 bases matching TRBD1. V dropped 2 bases and J dropped 5; count of bases not matched to a gene: 6. Germline CDR1 reads SGHRS; CDR2 reads YFSETQ. The length of the CDR3 is 14 residues. The CDR3 protein is CASSFGQGETEAFF. The CDR3 DNA, read in part, is TGCGCCAGCAGCTTTGGGCAGGGGGAGACTGAA.

This clone was seen ten or more times. The read halts 3 residues ahead of the CDR3 end, with the missing end drawn from the germline J gene. The chain links TRBV18 to TRBJ2-7; 11 bases fit TRBD2. The germline V gene has CDR1 KGHSH and CDR2 LQKENI. This CDR3 spans 16 amino acids. Germline trimming cut 4 bases from V and 2 bases from J; bases unmatched to any gene: 7. The CDR3 DNA, read in part, is TGTGCCAGCTCACTCGGATCGACTAGCGGGGCCTACGAG. Translation gives CASSLGSTSGAYE. The whole CDR3 protein reads CASSLGSTSGAYEQYF.

Ten or more counts support this clone. The read ends 3 residues before the CDR3 terminus; that terminus is restored from the germline J gene. V is TRBV19 and J is TRBJ1-5; possibly TRBD1 for D (6 bases). Germline values: CDR1 LNHDA, CDR2 SQIVND (reference sequence). The CDR3 is made up of 15 amino acids. V shed 7 bases and J shed 3 bases, with 16 bases lying between them. The DNA read from the CDR3 is TGTGCCAGTAATACAGGGTTGGGGTACAATCAGCCC. Translated, it gives CASNTGLGYNQP. The CDR3 in its entirety is CASNTGLGYNQPQHF. The full variable domain, rest sourced from reference TRBV19 and TRBJ1-5, is DGGITQSPKYLFRKEGQNVTLSCEQNLNHDAMYWYRQDPGQGLRLIYYSQIVNDFQKGDIAEGYSVSREKKESFPLTVTSAQKNPTAFYLCASNTGLGYNQPQHFGDGTRLSIL.

This clone turned up a few times. The sequenced CDR3 bases are TGTGCCTGGAAGGGGCTAGCGGGGGTAGAGACA. As protein: CAWKGLAGVET. The complete CDR3 reads CAWKGLAGVETAFF. The rearrangement joins TRBV30 to TRBJ1-1, with D tentatively TRBD1 (5 bases). The read finishes 3 residues shy of the CDR3 end, and the germline J gene is used to complete it. The CDR3 spans 14 residues. CDR1 is GTSNPN and CDR2 is SVGIG in the germline V gene (reference sequence).

In this sample, this clone turned up many times. Read data end 3 residues before the CDR3 end; the end is taken from the germline J gene. The chain links TRBV12-3 or TRBV12-4 to TRBJ1-2, with D possibly being TRBD1 (5 bases). The length of the CDR3 is 13 residues. V was cut by 7 bases and J by 6 bases, with 15 bases left in between. This chain's CDR3 is CASTWGGGDGYTF. The sequenced part of the CDR3 DNA is TGTGCCAGCACCTGGGGGGGAGGCGATGGC.

This clone has at least ten counts. The CDR3 goes on 3 residues after the read ends, and that part is filled in from the germline J gene. The chain carries TRBV20-1 and TRBJ2-1; a possible D gene is TRBD1 (5 bases). This CDR3 contains 13 residues. Germline V lookup: CDR1 DFQATT, CDR2 SNEGSKA (reference sequence). V lost 3 bases and J lost 6, with 12 bases in between. This CDR3 reads CSARRQGRNEQFF. The part of the CDR3 DNA that was read is TGCAGTGCTAGGAGGCAGGGCCGCAATGAG.

This clone was detected many times. The sequenced fragment ends 3 residues before the CDR3 boundary, so the rest is inferred from the germline J gene. This chain joins TRBV30 and TRBJ1-5; 10 bases agree with TRBD1. The ends lost 4 bases at V and 6 bases at J; junction bases unmatched: 3. This CDR3 is 13 amino acids long. Germline assignment: CDR1 GTSNPN and CDR2 SVGIG (reference sequence). CDR3 DNA (partial): TGTGCCTGGACCGGACAGGGGGGTCAGCCC. As protein: CAWTGQGGQP. The whole CDR3 protein reads CAWTGQGGQPQHF.

The table lists this clone with many counts. The read stops 3 residues short of the end of the CDR3; the missing end is completed from the germline J gene. The chain combines TRBV20-1 with TRBJ2-3; tentatively, D is TRBD1 (5 bases). The V gene lost 6 bases and the J gene lost 8 bases, with 12 bases spanning the gap. CDR3 length: 11 amino acids. Germline V CDR1 and CDR2: DFQATT, SNEGSKA (reference sequence). CDR3 sequence reads: CSAPNQGTQYF. The sequenced part of the CDR3 DNA is TGCAGTGCCCCGAATCAGGGTACG.

This clone was seen ten or more times. Coverage ceases 3 residues before the CDR3 finishes, and the germline J gene fills in the end. The V gene is TRBV7-3, the J gene TRBJ2-1, with 7 bases matching TRBD2. From germline, CDR1 is SGHTA and CDR2 FQGTGA. This CDR3 has 17 amino acids. The V and J ends lost 3 bases and 0 bases, in that order; junction bases with no gene match: 8. CDR3 sequence: CASSFEAAGSSYNEQFF. The covered CDR3 bases are TGTGCCAGCAGCTTCGAAGCAGCGGGGAGCTCCTACAATGAG. Full variable domain (outside the CDR3, taken from reference TRBV7-3 and TRBJ2-1): GAGVSQTPSNKVTEKGKYVELRCDPISGHTALYWYRQSLGQGPEFLIYFQGTGAADDSGLPNDRFFAVRPEGSVSTLKIQRTERGDSAVYLCASSFEAAGSSYNEQFFGPGTRLTVL.

This clone has at least ten counts. The read finishes 3 residues shy of the CDR3 end, and the germline J gene is used to complete it. The chain combines TRBV19 with TRBJ1-2; 10 nucleotides line up with TRBD1. CDR3 length: 13 amino acids. Germline CDR1 reads LNHDA; CDR2 reads SQIVND (reference sequence). The sequenced part of the CDR3 DNA is TGTGCCAGTAGTGCGGGACAGGGGAACGGC. As protein: CASSAGQGNG. The complete CDR3 reads CASSAGQGNGYTF. The whole variable domain, remainder taken from reference TRBV19 and TRBJ1-2, is DGGITQSPKYLFRKEGQNVTLSCEQNLNHDAMYWYRQDPGQGLRLIYYSQIVNDFQKGDIAEGYSVSREKKESFPLTVTSAQKNPTAFYLCASSAGQGNGYTFGSGTRLTVV.

This clone was detected a few times. The CDR3 end lies 3 residues beyond the end of the read and is filled in from the germline J gene. Distinct nucleotide sequences in the sample also encode this CDR3. V and J are TRBV11-2 and TRBJ2-5, with D uncertain. Trimming took 3 bases from V and 2 from J, leaving 10 bases between them. Per the germline V gene, CDR1 is SGHAT and CDR2 is FQNNGV. This CDR3 contains 14 residues. The CDR3 protein is CASSFLEYQETQYF. CDR3 DNA (partial): TGTGCCAGCAGCTTCCTAGAGTATCAAGAGACC.

In this sample, this clone turned up many times. The CDR3 goes on 3 residues after the read ends, and that part is filled in from the germline J gene. The chain combines TRBV2 with TRBJ1-2; a possible D gene is TRBD1 (6 bases). Germline loops: CDR1 SNHLY, CDR2 FYNNEI. The germline V and J ends were trimmed by 7 bases and 4 bases, with 19 bases remaining between them. The CDR3 has 15 residues. This chain's CDR3 is CASKSSGQPTYGYTF. Incomplete CDR3 DNA: TGTGCCAGCAAATCCTCTGGACAGCCTACCTATGGC.

In its sample, this clone was seen many times. Read data end 3 residues before the CDR3 end; the end is taken from the germline J gene. The chain recombines TRBV2 with TRBJ2-7; no definite D call. Looked up from germline, CDR1 is SNHLY and CDR2 is FYNNEI. The CDR3 is made up of 12 amino acids. V lost 9 bases and J 2 bases, leaving 11 bases between the germline ends. CDR3 bases read: TGTGCCAGTAAGACAAACGCCTACGAG. Translated, it gives CASKTNAYE. The complete CDR3 sequence is CASKTNAYEQYF.

This clone was seen ten or more times. With the read ending 3 residues before the CDR3 end, the germline J gene is used to fill in that end. The chain combines TRBV5-4 with TRBJ2-4; the match to TRBD1 covers 8 bases. Losses at the gene ends were 3 bases for V and 7 bases for J; bases not matched to a gene: 3. This CDR3 has 13 residues. Germline V gives CDR1 SGHNT, CDR2 YYREEE (reference sequence). Partial CDR3 DNA: TGTGCCAGCAGCTCCGGACAGGGTAACATT. Encoded protein: CASSSGQGNI. The full CDR3 is CASSSGQGNIQYF.

This clone was observed many times. The read ends 3 residues before the CDR3 terminus; that terminus is restored from the germline J gene. The chain has TRBV7-9 and TRBJ2-1; D unresolved. The CDR3 totals 15 residues. Germline V gene data show CDR1 as SEHNR and CDR2 as FQNEAQ (reference sequence). Trimming left V 5 bases short and J 3 bases short, with 14 bases between. The CDR3 is CASSTPGVYYNEQFF. The part of the CDR3 DNA that was read is TGTGCCAGCAGCACCCCAGGAGTCTACTACAATGAG.

This clone was recorded many times. From the germline J gene comes the end of the CDR3, since the read stops 3 residues before it. The chain employs TRBV2 and TRBJ1-1; D is undetermined. CDR1 and CDR2 (germline): SNHLY, FYNNEI. V shed 6 bases and J shed 0 bases, with 8 bases lying between them. The CDR3 length is 13 residues. The CDR3 region is CASRSSMNTEAFF. The CDR3 DNA, read in part, is TGTGCCAGCAGAAGCTCAATGAACACTGAA.

This clone was found many times. Incomplete CDR3 DNA: TGTGCCTGGAGTGAAGGGAGCAGGGCTGGAAACACC. This sequence encodes CAWSEGSRAGNT. The full CDR3 is CAWSEGSRAGNTIYF. V and J are TRBV30 and TRBJ1-3, with a weak D call TRBD1 (5 bases). Sequencing ends 3 residues short of the CDR3 end; the germline J gene provides the rest. Trimming cost V 1 base and J 2 bases, with 12 bases left between them. CDR1 GTSNPN and CDR2 SVGIG come from the germline V gene (reference sequence). The CDR3 consists of 15 residues.

The sample holds many counts of this clone. Read data end 3 residues before the CDR3 end; the end is taken from the germline J gene. The V gene is TRBV6-2 or TRBV6-3, the J gene TRBJ2-1; 10 nucleotides match TRBD1. CDR1 MNHEY and CDR2 SVGEGT come from the germline V gene. With 4 bases clipped from V and 4 bases from J, the junction kept 4 bases outside the gene matches. This CDR3 contains 15 residues. The CDR3 spells CASSSGTGVYNEQFF. The sequenced CDR3 bases are TGTGCCAGCAGTTCCGGGACAGGGGTATACAATGAG.

This clone was counted ten times or more. The read finishes 3 residues shy of the CDR3 end, and the germline J gene is used to complete it. The chain couples TRBV30 to TRBJ1-2, with a possible D match to TRBD1 (6 bases). This CDR3 region has 13 residues. Germline V CDR1 and CDR2: GTSNPN, SVGIG (reference sequence). The V end lost 4 bases, the J end lost 1 base, and 10 bases lay between the germline ends. The CDR3 bases that were read are TGTGCCTGGACCCCGGACAGTAACTATGGC. It is translated as CAWTPDSNYG. The whole CDR3 reads CAWTPDSNYGYTF.

The table lists this clone with many counts. The read gets to within 3 residues of the CDR3 end, and the germline J gene fills in the rest. The V gene is TRBV6-2 or TRBV6-3, the J gene TRBJ1-6; D perhaps matches TRBD1 (5 bases). V lost 7 bases and J 7 bases, leaving 8 bases between the germline ends. This CDR3 spans 12 amino acids. From germline, CDR1 is MNHEY and CDR2 SVGEGT. The CDR3 protein is CASNRPNSPLHF. The covered CDR3 bases are TGTGCCAGCAACAGGCCGAATTCACCC.

This clone was seen a handful of times. The sequenced CDR3 bases are TGTGCCAGTATGGACAGGGGACTAAGAGAGCCC. Translation gives CASMDRGLREP. The entire CDR3 protein is CASMDRGLREPQHF. The chain carries TRBV19 and TRBJ1-5; 9 bases line up with TRBD1. The DNA ends 3 residues before the CDR3 does, and the rest of the CDR3 is filled in from the germline J gene. Germline assignment: CDR1 LNHDA and CDR2 SQIVND (reference sequence). Trimming cost V 7 bases and J 8 bases; bases outside gene matches: 9. This CDR3 is 14 amino acids long.

This clone was counted a few times. The read falls 3 residues short of the CDR3 end, and the missing part is taken from the germline J gene. This sequence joins TRBV5-1 and TRBJ2-5; 13 bases align to TRBD2. CDR1 SGHRS and CDR2 YFSETQ come from the germline V gene. The V and J ends lost 0 bases and 1 base, in that order; junction bases with no gene match: 3. The CDR3 is 17 residues long. The covered CDR3 bases are TGCGCCAGCAGCTTGGGACTAGCGGGGGGCATCCAAGAGACC. This sequence encodes CASSLGLAGGIQET. The full CDR3 sequence reads CASSLGLAGGIQETQYF.